Listed below are T cell receptor beta chains from one sample, sequenced in a study of T cell clonotyping in hematopoietic cell transplantation. Method: immunoSEQ multiplex PCR; TCRdb's copy keeps in-frame clones and lacks some. The table lists some 45,000 clones, about four fifths of them singletons, with 4% to 5.5% in the top ten. Sequenced material: peripheral blood mononuclear cells, taken before stem cell transplant. The receptors were gathered from a man between 60 and 75 years old with myelodysplastic syndrome. Some clones in this sample may be carry-over from other donors' samples. CDR3s include the opening cysteine and the closing phenylalanine or tryptophan. The order of the fields is clone size, D gene, J gene, V gene, CDR3 protein, CDR3 DNA. A D gene is named only where the DNA matches it firmly. The size entry is marked missing in some rows and otherwise reads once, few, many or a size class.

>NA|NA|TRBJ1-5|TRBV5-4
CASSPDPQQPQHF
TGTGCCAGCAGCCCAGATCCCCAACAGCCCCAGCATTTT
>NA|TRBD1|TRBJ2-7|TRBV6-5
CASSYSWDREYEQYF
TGTGCCAGCAGTTACTCCTGGGACAGGGAGTACGAGCAGTACTTC
>few|NA|TRBJ1-6|TRBV7-6
CASSPRKAPDSPLHF
TGTGCCAGCAGCCCCCGGAAGGCCCCCGATTCACCCCTCCACTTT
>once|NA|TRBJ1-2|TRBV7-8
CASSSQAGVYGYTF
TGTGCCAGCAGCTCCCAGGCAGGCGTCTATGGCTACACCTTC
>NA|TRBD2|TRBJ2-5|TRBV7-9
CASSSRTGGTQYF
TGTGCCAGCAGCTCGCGGACGGGGGGGACCCAGTACTTC
>NA|NA|TRBJ1-2|TRBV7-8
CASSSNSNTNYGYTF
TGTGCCAGCAGCTCAAATTCGAATACAAACTATGGCTACACCTTC
>NA|NA|TRBJ2-3|TRBV9
CASSVAIAGGTDTQYF
TGTGCCAGCAGCGTAGCTATAGCAGGGGGCACAGATACGCAGTATTTT
>NA|NA|TRBJ2-7|TRBV25-1
CASSGGMGAYEQYF
TGTGCCAGCAGCGGAGGAATGGGGGCCTACGAGCAGTACTTC
>NA|TRBD1|TRBJ2-1|TRBV7-2
CASSLEGQGNNEQFF
TGTGCCAGCAGCTTAGAGGGACAGGGCAACAATGAGCAGTTCTTC
>NA|NA|TRBJ2-7|TRBV19
CASSITGTYEQYF
TGTGCCAGTAGTATTACGGGGACCTACGAGCAGTACTTC
>NA|TRBD2|TRBJ2-2|TRBV5-1
CASSLSTSGSGELFF
TGCGCCAGCAGCTTGTCTACTAGCGGGAGCGGGGAGCTGTTTTTT
>NA|TRBD2|TRBJ2-1|TRBV9
CASSAPSGGSDEQFF
TGTGCCAGCAGCGCCCCTAGCGGGGGTTCTGATGAGCAGTTCTTC
>once|NA|TRBJ1-5|TRBV6-5
CASSYSHAGEEPQHF
TGTGCCAGCAGTTACTCACACGCTGGGGAGGAGCCCCAGCATTTT
>NA|NA|TRBJ1-5|TRBV19
CASTMGAVSNQPQHF
TGTGCCAGTACCATGGGGGCGGTTAGCAATCAGCCCCAGCATTTT
>NA|NA|TRBJ1-3|TRBV19
CASSITGGTGNTIYF
TGTGCCAGTAGTATAACGGGCGGGACTGGAAACACCATATATTTT
>NA|NA|TRBJ2-2|TRBV4-3
CASSPLTAGDAPGELFF
TGCGCCAGCAGCCCTCTCACGGCAGGGGACGCCCCCGGGGAGCTGTTTTTT
>NA|NA|TRBJ1-1|TRBV30
CAWSRRQDTEAFF
TGTGCCTGGAGTCGCAGACAGGACACTGAAGCTTTCTTT
>NA|NA|TRBJ1-6|TRBV28
CASSPFDRYNSPLHF
TGTGCCAGCAGCCCATTTGACAGATACAATTCACCCCTCCACTTT
>NA|NA|TRBJ1-5|TRBV28
CASTRSWGPNQPQHF
TGTGCCAGCACCCGAAGTTGGGGACCCAATCAGCCCCAGCATTTT
>NA|NA|TRBJ2-1|TRBV18
CASSPRPSSYNEQFF
TGTGCCAGCTCACCACGCCCTAGCTCCTACAATGAGCAGTTCTTC
>NA|TRBD2|TRBJ2-5|TRBV4-2
CASSQDRGGQETQYF
TGTGCCAGCAGCCAAGATCGGGGGGGCCAAGAGACCCAGTACTTC
>NA|TRBD1|TRBJ2-2|TRBV5-1
CASSPQGVDTGELFF
TGCGCCAGCAGCCCTCAGGGGGTGGACACCGGGGAGCTGTTTTTT
>NA|TRBD2|TRBJ2-2|TRBV7-6
CASSPLAGGESGELFF
TGTGCCAGCAGCCCGTTAGCGGGGGGGGAGTCCGGGGAGCTGTTTTTT
>few|TRBD1|TRBJ1-4|TRBV6-5
CASSYGTGNEKLFF
TGTGCCAGCAGTTACGGGACAGGGAATGAAAAACTGTTTTTT
>NA|NA|TRBJ1-6|TRBV11-2
CASTPGWQQNSPLHF
TGTGCCAGCACCCCGGGGTGGCAGCAGAATTCACCCCTCCACTTT
>few|NA|TRBJ1-4|TRBV11-2
CASSLGTPGHQLNEKLFF
TGTGCCAGCAGCTTAGGAACCCCGGGACATCAACTTAATGAAAAACTGTTTTTT
>NA|TRBD1|TRBJ1-6|TRBV2
CASSGDRLNSPLHF
TGTGCCAGCAGTGGGGACAGACTAAATTCACCCCTCCACTTT
>NA|TRBD1|TRBJ1-2|TRBV14
CASSPDRVDYTF
TGTGCCAGCAGCCCGGACAGGGTTGACTACACCTTC
>few|NA|TRBJ2-7|TRBV5-1
CASSADLPGRSTYEQYF
TGCGCCAGCAGCGCAGACCTTCCGGGACGTTCGACCTACGAGCAGTACTTC
>NA|NA|TRBJ2-2|TRBV10-3
CAISETSGELFF
TGTGCCATCAGTGAGACCTCAGGGGAGCTGTTTTTT
>NA|NA|TRBJ2-3|TRBV9
CASSVGTKGADTQYF
TGTGCCAGCAGCGTAGGGACCAAAGGCGCAGATACGCAGTATTTT
>NA|NA|TRBJ2-7|TRBV5-1
CASSIDGGYEQYF
TGCGCCAGCAGTATAGATGGAGGCTACGAGCAGTACTTC
>NA|NA|TRBJ1-3|TRBV14
CASSQDPRNTIYF
TGTGCCAGCAGCCAAGATCCCAGAAACACCATATATTTT
>NA|NA|TRBJ2-7|TRBV29-1
CSVAFPGRFYEQYF
TGCAGCGTTGCTTTCCCGGGACGGTTCTACGAGCAGTACTTC
>NA|NA|TRBJ2-7|TRBV20-1
CSARYLYEQYF
TGCAGTGCTAGATACCTCTACGAGCAGTACTTC
>few|TRBD2|TRBJ2-7|TRBV7-9
CASSPGLAGGTYAQYF
TGTGCCAGCAGCCCGGGACTAGCGGGGGGGACCTACGCGCAGTACTTC
>NA|NA|TRBJ1-4|TRBV4-3
CASSQYGAGSEKLFF
TGCGCCAGCAGCCAATATGGGGCGGGGAGTGAAAAACTGTTTTTT
>once|TRBD1|TRBJ2-3|TRBV28
CASSGQSTDTQYF
TGTGCCAGCTCGGGACAGTCCACAGATACGCAGTATTTT
>NA|NA|TRBJ1-1|TRBV30
CAWSVQTGTEAFF
TGTGCCTGGAGTGTACAAACGGGCACTGAAGCTTTCTTT
>NA|TRBD1|TRBJ1-5|TRBV7-9
CASSQGAGGVNQPQHF
TGTGCCAGCAGTCAGGGGGCCGGGGGCGTCAATCAGCCCCAGCATTTT